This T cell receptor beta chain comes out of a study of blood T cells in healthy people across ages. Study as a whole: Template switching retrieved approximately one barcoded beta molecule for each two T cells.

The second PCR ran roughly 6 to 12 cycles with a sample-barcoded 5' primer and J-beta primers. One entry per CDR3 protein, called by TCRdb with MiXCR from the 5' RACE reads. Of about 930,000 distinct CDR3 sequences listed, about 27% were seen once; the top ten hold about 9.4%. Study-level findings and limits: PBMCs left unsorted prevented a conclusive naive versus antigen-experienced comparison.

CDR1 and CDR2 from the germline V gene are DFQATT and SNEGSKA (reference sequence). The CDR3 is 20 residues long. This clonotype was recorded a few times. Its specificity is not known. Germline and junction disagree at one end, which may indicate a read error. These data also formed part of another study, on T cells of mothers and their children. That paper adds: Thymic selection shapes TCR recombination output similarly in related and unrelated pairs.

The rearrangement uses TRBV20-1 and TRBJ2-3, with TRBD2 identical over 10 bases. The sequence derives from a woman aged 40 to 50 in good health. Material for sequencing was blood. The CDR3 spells CSATWLRTGSSGGFTDTQYF. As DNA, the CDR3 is TGTAGTGCTACTTGGTTGAGGACAGGGTCTAGCGGGGGATTCACAGATACGCAGTATTTT.